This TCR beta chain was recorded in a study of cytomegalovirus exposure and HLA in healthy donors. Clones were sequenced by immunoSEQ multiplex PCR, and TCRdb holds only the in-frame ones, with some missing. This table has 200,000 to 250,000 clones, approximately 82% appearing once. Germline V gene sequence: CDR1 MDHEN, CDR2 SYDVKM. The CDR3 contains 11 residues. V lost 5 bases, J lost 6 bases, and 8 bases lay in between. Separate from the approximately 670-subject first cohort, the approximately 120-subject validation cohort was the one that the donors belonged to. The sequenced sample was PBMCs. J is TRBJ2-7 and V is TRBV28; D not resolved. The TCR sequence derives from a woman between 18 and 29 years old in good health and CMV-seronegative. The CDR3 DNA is TGTGCCAGCAGTCCAGAGCGCGAGCAGTACTTC. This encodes CASSPEREQYF.